This paragraph covers one TCR beta chain sequence. Its target is unknown. Roughly 10^5 TCR templates were assayed per sample. Produced via immunoSEQ multiplex PCR; TCRdb's table is partial and in-frame only. The sample contains fewer than 130,000 clones, just under 95% of which appear only once. These data are taken from a study of siplizumab effects on memory and regulatory T cells. Findings and caveats of the study: Proliferating Tregs in siplizumab cultures were never verified as suppressive. Most alloreactive clones went unmapped to unstimulated subsets; only a minor fraction mapped. Both greater diversity than memory cells and a major contribution to the alloresponse seemed to characterize naive T cells.

The CDR3 spans 14 residues. Germline-derived CDR1 and CDR2 are MNHEY and SVGAGI. Trimming took off 6 bases at V and 5 bases at J, with 15 bases between the two ends. The sample taken for sequencing was CD4+ T cells sorted from blood. The chain is built from TRBV6-5 and TRBJ2-3; D is perhaps TRBD2 (5 bases). The TCR originated in a human donor in good health. The CDR3 sequence is CASSTDGGGDTQYF. The DNA of the CDR3 is TGTGCCAGCAGCACGGACGGCGGAGGAGATACGCAGTATTTT.